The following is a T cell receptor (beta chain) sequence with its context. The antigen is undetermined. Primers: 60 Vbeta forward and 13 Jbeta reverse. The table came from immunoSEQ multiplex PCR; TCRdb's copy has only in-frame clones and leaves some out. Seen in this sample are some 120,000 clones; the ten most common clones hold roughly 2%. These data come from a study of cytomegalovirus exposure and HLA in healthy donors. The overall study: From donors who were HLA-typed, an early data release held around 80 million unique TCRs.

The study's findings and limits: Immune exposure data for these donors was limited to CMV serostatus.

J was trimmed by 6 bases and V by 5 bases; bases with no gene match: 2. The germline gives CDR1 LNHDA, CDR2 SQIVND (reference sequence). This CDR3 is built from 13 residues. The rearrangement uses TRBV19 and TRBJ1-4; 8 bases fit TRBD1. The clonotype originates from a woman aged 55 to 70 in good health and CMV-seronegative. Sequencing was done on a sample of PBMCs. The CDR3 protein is CASSGQGHEKLFF. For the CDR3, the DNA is TGTGCCAGTAGTGGACAGGGTCATGAAAAACTGTTTTTT. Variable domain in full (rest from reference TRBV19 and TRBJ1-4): DGGITQSPKYLFRKEGQNVTLSCEQNLNHDAMYWYRQDPGQGLRLIYYSQIVNDFQKGDIAEGYSVSREKKESFPLTVTSAQKNPTAFYLCASSGQGHEKLFFGSGTQLSVL.